The entry below gives a single T cell receptor beta chain sequence along with its context. The antigen is undetermined. The sample belongs to a study of shared clonotypes between healthy human individuals. Original data processing: Sequence data from immunoSEQ were junction-only and lacked quality scores; consequently, filtering differed. The table came from immunoSEQ multiplex PCR; TCRdb's copy has only in-frame clones and leaves some out. V and J calls plus clone size are reproduced from that table; the DNA served to infer D and trimming. Among millions of clones listed, around 94% were seen once. Regarding the study as a whole: Deeper or shallower sequencing was expected to change how clonotypes are shared among donors.

Germline CDR1 reads SNHLY; CDR2 reads FYNNEI. V shed 6 bases, J shed 4 bases, and the junction held 5 bases outside the gene matches. CDR3 size: 14 residues. The V gene is TRBV2, the J gene TRBJ1-5; 8 bases match TRBD1. The sample taken for sequencing was naive CD4+ T cells sorted from blood. Subset noted: CD45RA+ positively selected. The receptor was isolated from a man aged 18 to 30 in good health. In DNA, the CDR3 is TGTGCCAGCAGGGGGGACAGGACGAATCAGCCCCAGCATTTT. Amino acid sequence: CASRGDRTNQPQHF.